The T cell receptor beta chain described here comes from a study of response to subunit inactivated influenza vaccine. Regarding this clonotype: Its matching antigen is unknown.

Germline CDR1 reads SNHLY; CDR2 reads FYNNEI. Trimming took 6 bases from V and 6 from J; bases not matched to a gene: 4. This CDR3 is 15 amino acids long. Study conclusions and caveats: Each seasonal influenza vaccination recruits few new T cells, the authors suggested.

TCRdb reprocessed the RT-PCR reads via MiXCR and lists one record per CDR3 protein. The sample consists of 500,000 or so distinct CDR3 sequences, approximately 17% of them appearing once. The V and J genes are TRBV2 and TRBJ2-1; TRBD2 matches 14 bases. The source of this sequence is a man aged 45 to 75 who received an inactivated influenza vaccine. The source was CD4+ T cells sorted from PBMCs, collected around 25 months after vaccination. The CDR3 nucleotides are TGTGCCAGCAGGGGGACTAGCGGGGGCCCCAATGAGCAGTTCTTC. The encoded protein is CASRGTSGGPNEQFF.